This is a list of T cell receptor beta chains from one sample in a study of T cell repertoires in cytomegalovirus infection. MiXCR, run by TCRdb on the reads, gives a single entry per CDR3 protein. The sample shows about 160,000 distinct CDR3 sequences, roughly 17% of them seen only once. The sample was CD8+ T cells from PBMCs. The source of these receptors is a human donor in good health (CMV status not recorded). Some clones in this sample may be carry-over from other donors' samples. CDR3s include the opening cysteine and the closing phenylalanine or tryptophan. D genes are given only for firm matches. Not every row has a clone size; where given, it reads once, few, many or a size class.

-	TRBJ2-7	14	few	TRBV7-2	TGTGCCAGCAGCTTTCTCGTGCCCTCCTACGAGCAGTACTTC	CASSFLVPSYEQYF
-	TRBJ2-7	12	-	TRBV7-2	TGTGCCAGCAGCTTTCCAGACAGCGAGCAGTACTTC	CASSFPDSEQYF
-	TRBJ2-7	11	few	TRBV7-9	TGTGCCAGCAGCGCGCCGGGGGAGCAGTACTTC	CASSAPGEQYF
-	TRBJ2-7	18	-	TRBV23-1	TGCGCCAGCAGTCCCCCCGGGGATCTACCTTCTTTTTTGTACGAGCAGTACTTC	CASSPPGDLPSFLYEQYF
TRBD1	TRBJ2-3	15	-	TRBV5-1	TGCGCCAGCAGCACGGGACAGGATTACACAGATACGCAGTATTTT	CASSTGQDYTDTQYF
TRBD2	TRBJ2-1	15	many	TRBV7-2	TGTGCCAGCAGCTTAGGGGGGGGGTCGGGCAATGAGCAGTTCTTC	CASSLGGGSGNEQFF
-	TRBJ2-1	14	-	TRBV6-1	TGTGCCAGCGGTACAGAGGGGACATACAATGAGCAGTTCTTC	CASGTEGTYNEQFF
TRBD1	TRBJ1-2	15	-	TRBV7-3	TGTGCCAGCAGCTTAAACACAGGGGGCCGTGATGGCTACACCTTC	CASSLNTGGRDGYTF
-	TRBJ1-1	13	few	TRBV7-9	TGTGCCAGCAGCTGGGGGGGGAAGACTGAAGCTTTCTTT	CASSWGGKTEAFF
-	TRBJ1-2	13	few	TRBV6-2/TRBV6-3	TGTGCCAGCAGTTACGACTTTACAGGGGGCTACACCTTC	CASSYDFTGGYTF
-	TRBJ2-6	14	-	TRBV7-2	TGTGCCAGCAGCTCTCAACGTTGGGCCAACGTCCTGACTTTC	CASSSQRWANVLTF
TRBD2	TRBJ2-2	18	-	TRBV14	TGTGCCAGCAGCCGATGGGGACTAGCGGGGGAGAACACCGGGGAGCTGTTTTTT	CASSRWGLAGENTGELFF
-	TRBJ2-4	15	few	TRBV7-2	TGTGCCAGCAGCTCGGCGGGGTTAGCCAAAAACATTCAGTACTTC	CASSSAGLAKNIQYF
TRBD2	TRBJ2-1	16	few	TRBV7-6	TGTGCCAGCAGTCTCGGGAGAGCTAGCGGGGGGAATGAGCAGTTCTTC	CASSLGRASGGNEQFF
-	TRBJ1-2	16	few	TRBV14	TGTGCCAGCAGCCAAGAGTGGGGCCCACCGGGCTATGGCTACACCTTC	CASSQEWGPPGYGYTF
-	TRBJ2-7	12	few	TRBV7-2	TGTGCCAGCAGCTTATCGTCCCACGAGCAGTACTTC	CASSLSSHEQYF
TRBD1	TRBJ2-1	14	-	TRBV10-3	TGTGCCATCAGTGAGCAGGGGGCAAGTAATGAGCAGTTCTTC	CAISEQGASNEQFF
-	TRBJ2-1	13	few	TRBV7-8	TGTGCCAGCACCCCCCCCCTATTGAATGAGCAGTTCTTC	CASTPPLLNEQFF
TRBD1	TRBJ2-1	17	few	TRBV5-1	TGCGCCAGCAGCCAGGACAGGGATCATGTCTCCTACAATGAGCAGTTCTTC	CASSQDRDHVSYNEQFF
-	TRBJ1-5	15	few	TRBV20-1	TGCAGTGCTAGAGGAAGAGACAGGTTCAATCAGCCCCAGCATTTT	CSARGRDRFNQPQHF
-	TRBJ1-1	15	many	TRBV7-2	TGTGCCAGCAGCTTAAGGACAGAAATTAACACTGAAGCTTTCTTT	CASSLRTEINTEAFF
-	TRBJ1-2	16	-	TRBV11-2	TGTGCCAGCAGCACCCTTGCCCCATCTCGCGACTATGGCTACACCTTC	CASSTLAPSRDYGYTF
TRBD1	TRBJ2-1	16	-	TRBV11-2	TGTGCCAGCAGCCCTAAACAGGGGATCTCCTACAATGAGCAGTTCTTC	CASSPKQGISYNEQFF
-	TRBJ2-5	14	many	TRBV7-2	TGTGCCAGCAGCTATCGGGGGAGGGGGGAGACCCAGTACTTC	CASSYRGRGETQYF
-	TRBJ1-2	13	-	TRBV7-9	TGTGCCAGCAGCTTAGACACAGACTATGGCTACACCTTC	CASSLDTDYGYTF
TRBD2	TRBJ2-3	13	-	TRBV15	TGTGCCACCAGCAGCGGACTAGGGGCTACGCAGTATTTT	CATSSGLGATQYF
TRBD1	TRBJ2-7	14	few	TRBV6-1	TGTGCCAGCAGTGTATACAGGGGAACCTACGAGCAGTACTTC	CASSVYRGTYEQYF
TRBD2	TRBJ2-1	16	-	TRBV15	TGTGCCACCAGAGGGTCTAGCGGGGGACAATACAATGAGCAGTTCTTC	CATRGSSGGQYNEQFF
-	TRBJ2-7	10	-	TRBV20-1	TGCAGTGCTTCCTACTACGAGCAGTACTTC	CSASYYEQYF
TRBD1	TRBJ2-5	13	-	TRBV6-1	TGTGCCAGCAGTGAGGCCAGGGGGGAGACCCAGTACTTC	CASSEARGETQYF
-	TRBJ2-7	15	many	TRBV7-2	TGTGCCAGCAGCTTAAGTGGCAGAACAGGTCGGGAGCAGTACTTC	CASSLSGRTGREQYF
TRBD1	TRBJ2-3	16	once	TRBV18	TGTGCCAGCTCACCACCGGACAGGGTGATAACAGATACGCAGTATTTT	CASSPPDRVITDTQYF
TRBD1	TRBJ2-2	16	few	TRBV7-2	TGTGCCAGCAGCTCCCGACAGGGGGCGAACACCGGGGAGCTGTTTTTT	CASSSRQGANTGELFF
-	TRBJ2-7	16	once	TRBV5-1	TGCGCCAGCAGCTTCGGACAGCGTGTTGACTCCTACGAGCAGTACTTC	CASSFGQRVDSYEQYF
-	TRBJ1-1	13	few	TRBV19	TGTGCCAGTAGTAGGGGACACGCCCTTGAAGCTTTCTTT	CASSRGHALEAFF
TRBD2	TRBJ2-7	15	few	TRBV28	TGTGCCAGCAGCCTCGGACTAGCGGCATCCTACGAGCAGTACTTC	CASSLGLAASYEQYF
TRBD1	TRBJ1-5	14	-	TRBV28	TGTGCCAGCAGTTTGGAGGGGGCAGGACAGCCCCAGCATTTT	CASSLEGAGQPQHF
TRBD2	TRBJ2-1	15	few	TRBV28	TGTGCCAGCAGTCTGGGACTAGCGGTATGGAATGAGCAGTTCTTC	CASSLGLAVWNEQFF
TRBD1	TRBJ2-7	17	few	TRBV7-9	TGTGCCAGCAGCCCTAAGACTCCGGGACAGGGACGAATCGAGCAGTACTTC	CASSPKTPGQGRIEQYF
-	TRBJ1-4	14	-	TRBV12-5	TGTGCTAGTGCGTCGGTGTCAACTAATGAAAAACTGTTTTTT	CASASVSTNEKLFF
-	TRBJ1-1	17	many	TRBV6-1	TGTGCCAGCAGCTCCTCCCGGGACCGAAGTATGAACACTGAAGCTTTCTTT	CASSSSRDRSMNTEAFF
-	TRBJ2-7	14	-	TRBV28	TGTGCCAGCCGCTCTCTGTCAGGACGCTACGAGCAGTACTTC	CASRSLSGRYEQYF
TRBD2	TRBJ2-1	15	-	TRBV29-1	TGCAGCGTTGATCCGCTACTGAGTCGGGGGGATGAGCAGTTCTTC	CSVDPLLSRGDEQFF
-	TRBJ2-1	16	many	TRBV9	TGTGCCAGCAGCGACGGGGGAGGGGACACCTACAATGAGCAGTTCTTC	CASSDGGGDTYNEQFF
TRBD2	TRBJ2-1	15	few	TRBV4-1	TGCGCCAGCAGCCCACTAGCGGGAAGTCTCAATGAGCAGTTCTTC	CASSPLAGSLNEQFF
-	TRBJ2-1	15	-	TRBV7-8	TGTGCCAGCAGTCAACGAGGGGCCTCCTACAATGAGCAGTTCTTC	CASSQRGASYNEQFF
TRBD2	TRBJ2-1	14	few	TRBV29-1	TGCAGCGTCAGCGGGGGGGCCGCCTACAATGAGCAGTTCTTC	CSVSGGAAYNEQFF
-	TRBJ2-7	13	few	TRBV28	TGTGCCAGCAGTTCGGGGTTCCCCAACGAGCAGTACTTC	CASSSGFPNEQYF
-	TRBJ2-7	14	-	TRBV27	TGTGCCAGCAGTTTATTACCGAGCGCCTACGAGCAGTACTTC	CASSLLPSAYEQYF
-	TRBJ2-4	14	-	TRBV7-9	TGTGCCGGCGCCGAGGAACTAGCCAAAAACATTCAGTACTTC	CAGAEELAKNIQYF
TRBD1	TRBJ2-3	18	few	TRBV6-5	TGTGCCAGCAGTTACTCGATTGGGACAGGGGGAAGCACAGATACGCAGTATTTT	CASSYSIGTGGSTDTQYF